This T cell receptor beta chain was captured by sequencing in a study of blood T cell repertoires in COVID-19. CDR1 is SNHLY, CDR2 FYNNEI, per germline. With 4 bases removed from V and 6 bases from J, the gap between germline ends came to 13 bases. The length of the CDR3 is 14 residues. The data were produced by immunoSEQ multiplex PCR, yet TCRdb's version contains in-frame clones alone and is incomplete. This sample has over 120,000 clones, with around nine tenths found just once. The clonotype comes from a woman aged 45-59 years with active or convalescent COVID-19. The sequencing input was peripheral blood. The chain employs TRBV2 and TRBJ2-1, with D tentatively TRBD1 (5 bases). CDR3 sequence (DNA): TGTGCCAGCAGTGTCGGCAGGGCTGGCAATGAGCAGTTCTTC. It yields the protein CASSVGRAGNEQFF. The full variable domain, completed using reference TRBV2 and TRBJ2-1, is EPEVTQTPSHQVTQMGQEVILRCVPISNHLYFYWYRQILGQKVEFLVSFYNNEISEKSEIFDDQFSVERPDGSNFTLKIRSTKLEDSAMYFCASSVGRAGNEQFFGPGTRLTVL.